This entry concerns a single T cell receptor (beta chain). This clonotype was observed a handful of times. There is no known antigen for this receptor. The record has no base qualities; no much larger clone is one base away. The sample originates from a study of T-cell memory formation after mild COVID-19 (dated by TCRdb to the early 2020s). Regarding the study in general: Most TCR sequence clusters were specific to one of the two donors. Two young, previously healthy adult volunteers, one female and one male, were included in the cohort. In a couple of donors, T-cell clones that expanded and contracted after mild COVID-19 were tracked by sequencing TCRalpha and TCRbeta repertoires over time.

TCRdb names Illumina NovaSeq 6000 as the instrument used. Using 5'RACE with constant-segment primers, TCRalpha and TCRbeta cDNA libraries were constructed, with sample barcodes and unique molecular identifiers added in the process. RNA was extracted from every sample with Trizol reagent. Amplification of the libraries took two PCR steps, and the second step added a second sample barcode plus Illumina TruSeq adapters. The libraries were sequenced on an Illumina NovaSeq using 2 x 150 bp paired-end reads. Per the source publication's procedure: With migec v1.2.7, reads were demultiplexed and then collapsed into UMI-guided consensus sequences. Using mixcr v2.1.11, UMI consensuses were aligned to TRA and TRB V and J templates and then assembled into clonotypes. Expanded or contracted clonotypes were those called significant by both edgeR and NoisET, with noise models trained on biological replicates. For edgeR calls, the thresholds were a false discovery rate-adjusted p below 0.01 and a log2 fold-change of 1. As an exploratory analysis of dynamics, max-normalized trajectories of the 1000 most abundant clonotypes were examined with PCA combined with hierarchical clustering. Separately sequenced CD4+ and CD8+ repertoires were used to assign the CD4 or CD8 phenotype of responding clones. In TCRdb, the public reads were trimmed at Q25 with fastp and aligned with MiXCR, with productive beta chains retained. All rows with the same CDR3 protein become a single entry with the most common DNA and genes. The V and J calls were determined by TCRdb, not by the authors. This sample is represented by some 150,000 distinct CDR3 sequences; 11% to 15% of them were singletons. Jointly, the top ten make up more than 25% of the sample.

Overall results and qualifications from the work: Some responding clones were found in pre-infection memory, which suggests that pre-existing cross-reactive memory T cells took part in the SARS-CoV-2 response. Only a couple of mild cases were covered in the study, and larger cohorts including severe cases with pre-infection samples were considered necessary. From day 15 to 85, contracting clones showed balanced CD4/CD8 phenotypes, whereas a second wave of clones that expanded from day 15 to 37 leaned towards CD4+. Whether the second-wave clones peaking on day 37 were SARS-CoV-2 specific was not confirmed. Contracting CD4+ clones appeared mostly in the CM and EM memory subsets, whereas CD8+ clones were enriched in EMRA.

From the germline V gene, CDR1 is SGDLS and CDR2 is YYNGEE. Including cysteine and phenylalanine, the CDR3 has 15 amino acids. CDR3 DNA is the only sequence kept; it has 45 bases, read in frame from the first base. Trimming removed 2 bases from V and 7 bases from J; the gene matches leave 2 bases unexplained. Ficoll-Paque density gradient centrifugation was used to isolate PBMCs. The rearranged chain carries TRBV9 and TRBJ2-1; the junction holds 14 bases that match TRBD2. This TCR was recovered from an adult woman who had mild COVID-19 (a few samples of this study predate the infection). The sample titles of this study are shuffled in the database, so cell type and time point are left out; the donor was told from shared clones. Material: PBMCs or a T cell subset sorted from them (not recorded which). The CDR3 amino acid sequence is: CASSVTSGGANEQFF. The DNA reads TGTGCCAGCAGCGTGACTAGCGGGGGGGCGAATGAGCAGTTCTTC.